The clone carrying this TCR beta chain was counted a single time. Its cognate antigen is unknown. The germline V gene encodes CDR1 SGHTA and CDR2 FQGNSA. The length of the CDR3 is 16 residues. Whoever was chosen for sequencing had shown CD8+CD57+ cell expansion by flow cytometry. Severe acquired aplastic anemia was present in all patients. Profiling that covered TCR beta VDJ and CDR3 relied on genomic DNA as its template. From the reads, TCRdb called clonotypes with MiXCR, one entry per CDR3 protein. The sample has a few hundred thousand distinct CDR3 sequences, 40% to 60% seen once. The sample originates from a study of CD8+CD57+ T cells in acquired aplastic anemia. As for the study in general: On average, sorted CD4+ and CD8+ cells gave 3 to 3.5 ug of DNA.

Notes on the study in general: The CD8+ Simpson's diversity of patients and controls was not significantly different. In common between the patients and the controls were around 29 CD8+ CDR3 sequences.

The rearrangement uses TRBV7-2 and TRBJ2-1; a possible D gene is TRBD1 (5 bases). Gene TRBJ1-2 matches the end of the DNA better, so the J call may be wrong. Sequenced sample: sorted CD4+, CD8+, or CD8+CD57+ T cells (not recorded which) from PBMCs. This sequence was found in a human donor with aplastic anemia. CDR3 loop: CASSPTVLSGDYGYTF. In DNA form, the CDR3 reads TGTGCCAGCAGCCCGACAGTCCTAAGCGGGGACTATGGCTACACCTTC.